This T cell receptor beta chain was identified during a study of blood T cell repertoires in COVID-19. At the level of the study: T cells, B-cell-depleted T cells, or PBMCs supplied cDNA or gDNA.

In the original workflow: Reference gene primer amplification yielded estimated nucleated cell counts. Assay used: immunoSEQ multiplex PCR; TCRdb lists only in-frame clones, some missing. V, J and clone size were drawn from that table, and D and trimming were deduced from the DNA. Seen here are some 310,000 clones, roughly 89% observed once, and the top ten hold around 0.96%. The Seattle site enrolled patients during active infection and followed them longitudinally. The clonotype was recovered from a middle-aged woman with COVID-19, enrolled during active disease. Sample: peripheral blood.

CDR3 in amino acids: CASSSVNSPLHF. The CDR3 bases are TGTGCCAGTAGTTCCGTTAATTCACCCCTCCACTTT. The chain recombines TRBV19 with TRBJ1-6; D is unresolved. V was clipped by 5 bases and J by 6 bases, with 5 bases between them. The CDR3 extends over 12 amino acids. CDR1 and CDR2 from the germline V gene are LNHDA and SQIVND (reference sequence).